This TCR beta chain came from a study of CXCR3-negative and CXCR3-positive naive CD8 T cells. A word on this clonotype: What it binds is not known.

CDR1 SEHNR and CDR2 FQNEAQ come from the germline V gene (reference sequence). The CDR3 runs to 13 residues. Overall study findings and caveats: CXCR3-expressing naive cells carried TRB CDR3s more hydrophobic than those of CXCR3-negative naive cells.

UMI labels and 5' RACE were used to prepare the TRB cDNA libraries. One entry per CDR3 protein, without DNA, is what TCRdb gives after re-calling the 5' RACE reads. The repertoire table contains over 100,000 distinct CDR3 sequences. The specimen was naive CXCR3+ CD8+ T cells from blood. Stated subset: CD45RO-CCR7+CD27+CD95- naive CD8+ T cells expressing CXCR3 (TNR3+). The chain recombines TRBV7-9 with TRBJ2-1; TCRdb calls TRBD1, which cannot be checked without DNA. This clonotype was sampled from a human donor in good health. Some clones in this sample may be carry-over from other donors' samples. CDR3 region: CASSHPGGNEQFF. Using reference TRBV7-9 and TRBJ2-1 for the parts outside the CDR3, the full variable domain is DTGVSQNPRHKITKRGQNVTFRCDPISEHNRLYWYRQTLGQGPEFLTYFQNEAQLEKSRLLSDRFSAERPKGSFSTLEIQRTEQGDSAMYLCASSHPGGNEQFFGPGTRLTVL.